This T cell receptor (beta chain) is from a study of T cell responses to AZD1222 COVID-19 vaccine. Study overall: Second-dose schedules of about 4 or about 12 weeks were combined. Regarding the study as a whole: The CD4 TCRs associated with vaccination extended across spike and predominated at 160-218 and 743-854. White British donors predominated, females outnumbered males, and clonal diversity was possibly underestimated. Regions left unmutated in variants are reportedly the target of nearly half of spike-specific TCRs.

A remark on this clone: Its antigen is not known.

The CDR3 covers 14 residues. Germline CDR1 and CDR2: LGHDT and YNNKEL (reference sequence). With 6 bases clipped from V and 7 bases from J, the junction kept 8 bases outside the gene matches. Repertoires were generated with immunoSEQ multiplex PCR, while TCRdb's copy carries only in-frame clones and drops some. The sample lists 110,000 to 150,000 clones, roughly 90% seen once, with less than 4.5% in the top ten. The specimen was peripheral blood, collected on day 0 of AZD1222 vaccination. The receptor was derived from an adult in good health. V is TRBV3-1 (or the pseudogene TRBV3-2) and J is TRBJ1-4, with TRBD1 matching 7 bases. CDR3: CASRHDRVGEKLFF. For the CDR3, the DNA is TGTGCCAGCAGACACGACAGGGTGGGTGAAAAACTGTTTTTT.